Below, 20 T cell receptor beta chains from the same sample are listed, as sequenced in a study of T cells after yellow fever vaccination. TCRdb re-analysed the 5' RACE reads in MiXCR, keeping a single row per CDR3 protein. The data contain approximately 300,000 distinct CDR3 sequences, 8.7% of them singletons. The sequences come from PBMCs, collected on the day of the first yellow fever vaccination. These receptors originate from a man younger than 35 who received the YFV17D yellow fever vaccine.

The chain employs TRBV24-1 and TRBJ2-5; TRBD2 aligns across 8 bases. V was clipped by 4 bases and J by 5 bases; unmatched bases: 2. The length of the CDR3 is 13 residues. The germline V gene encodes CDR1 KGHDR and CDR2 SFDVKD. CDR3 protein: CATSDPGGETQYF. The CDR3 DNA reads as TGTGCCACCAGTGACCCGGGAGGGGAGACCCAGTACTTC.

This clonotype has more than one count but fewer than ten. The V gene is TRBV12-3 or TRBV12-4, the J gene TRBJ2-2, with 9 positions matching TRBD1. With V trimmed by 6 bases and J by 7 bases, 9 bases remained unmatched. The CDR3 length is 15 residues. The CDR3 loop reads CASRLGQGRNGELFF. The CDR3 nucleotides read TGTGCCAGCAGACTCGGACAGGGGCGGAACGGGGAGCTGTTTTTT.

This clonotype was seen only a few times. The chain employs TRBV10-2 and TRBJ1-3; perhaps TRBD1 as D (6 bases). Looked up from germline, CDR1 is WSHSY and CDR2 is SAAADI. This CDR3 comprises 14 residues. The V and J ends lost 2 bases and 9 bases respectively, with 14 bases between them. This CDR3 is CASSEDRQRITIYF. For the CDR3, the DNA is TGCGCCAGCAGTGAGGACAGGCAGCGAATCACCATATATTTT.

The genes are TRBV12-3 or TRBV12-4 and TRBJ1-6, with D possibly matching TRBD1 (6 bases). The CDR3 extends over 13 amino acids. V lost 8 bases and J lost 5, with 10 bases in between. CDR3 region: CASSRTDNSPLHF. The CDR3 DNA follows: TGTGCCAGCTCCCGGACAGATAATTCACCCCTCCACTTT.

This clonotype was seen more than once but under ten times. The chain joins TRBV7-3 to TRBJ2-3; D may correspond to TRBD1 or TRBD2 (5 bases each). The CDR3 covers 13 residues. Trimming removed 5 bases at V and 6 bases at J, with 12 bases between. Germline CDR1 is SGHTA and CDR2 is FQGTGA. CDR3 sequence reads: CASSTREGDTQYF. Here the CDR3 DNA reads TGTGCCAGCAGCACACGCGAGGGGGATACGCAGTATTTT. The variable domain in full, with the rest retrieved from reference TRBV7-3 and TRBJ2-3, is GAGVSQTPSNKVTEKGKYVELRCDPISGHTALYWYRQSLGQGPEFLIYFQGTGAADDSGLPNDRFFAVRPEGSVSTLKIQRTERGDSAVYLCASSTREGDTQYFGPGTRLTVL.

The chain is built from TRBV12-3 or TRBV12-4 and TRBJ1-1, with D unclear. V was cut by 4 bases and J by 0 bases, with 6 bases left in between. The CDR3 sequence is 13 residues long. The CDR3 DNA sequence: TGTGCCAGCAGTTACACAGTGAACACTGAAGCTTTCTTT. This codes for CASSYTVNTEAFF.

The genes are TRBV19 and TRBJ1-2, with D possibly TRBD1 on 5 matching bases. In germline, CDR1 is LNHDA, CDR2 SQIVND (reference sequence). The CDR3 sequence is 13 residues long. Trimming cost V 5 bases and J 7 bases, with 14 bases left between them. The CDR3, as DNA: TGTGCCAGTAGTGAGTGGGGGAGCGGTGGCTACACCTTC. Residues: CASSEWGSGGYTF.

This clonotype has a count of ten or more. The rearrangement uses TRBV10-3 and TRBJ1-6; no clear D gene. CDR3 length equals 13 residues. V shed 2 bases and J shed 9 bases, with 8 bases lying between them. The germline V gene has CDR1 ENHRY and CDR2 SYGVKD. For the CDR3, the DNA is TGTGCCATCAGTGAGGGAAAGGGTTCACCCCTCCACTTT. Its protein product is CAISEGKGSPLHF.

This clonotype has more than one count but fewer than ten. This rearrangement joins TRBV7-3 to TRBJ2-1, with D hard to call. Deletions cut 5 bases from V and 9 bases from J, with 17 bases between. Germline CDR1 SGHTA, CDR2 FQGTGA. This CDR3 spans 14 amino acids. This CDR3 is CASSQGSGYGEQFF. The CDR3 DNA sequence: TGTGCCAGCAGCCAAGGCTCCGGCTACGGTGAGCAGTTCTTC.

In its sample, this clonotype was seen many times. This sequence joins TRBV10-2 and TRBJ1-4; 7 bases are shared with TRBD1. J lost 4 bases, V lost 0 bases, and 5 bases had no gene match. The CDR3 covers 16 residues. Germline V gene sequence: CDR1 WSHSY, CDR2 SAAADI. The CDR3 nucleotides read TGCGCCAGCAGTGAGTCGACCCGGGACAGTAATGAAAAACTGTTTTTT. Its translation: CASSESTRDSNEKLFF.

The sample holds a few counts of this clonotype. The rearrangement joins TRBV18 to TRBJ2-7; tentatively, D is TRBD1 (6 bases). Germline V gene data show CDR1 as KGHSH and CDR2 as LQKENI. Trimming took 3 bases from V and 4 from J, leaving 7 bases between them. The CDR3 sequence is 12 residues long. CDR3 nucleotide sequence: TGTGCCAGCTCACCCGACAGGTACGAGCAGTACTTC. It encodes CASSPDRYEQYF. Based on the CDR3 plus reference TRBV18 and TRBJ2-7, the full variable domain is NAGVMQNPRHLVRRRGQEARLRCSPMKGHSHVYWYRQLPEEGLKFMVYLQKENIIDESGMPKERFSAEFPKEGPSILRIQQVVRGDSAAYFCASSPDRYEQYFGPGTRLTVT.

This clonotype has more than one count but fewer than ten. The DNA of the CDR3 is TGCGCCAGCAGCGCGGGGGGCAGCGAGACCCAGTACTTC. This encodes CASSAGGSETQYF. The chain recombines TRBV5-1 with TRBJ2-5, with 8 positions matching TRBD2. Germline V lookup: CDR1 SGHRS, CDR2 YFSETQ. Trimming took 4 bases from V and 5 from J; bases not matched to a gene: 4. CDR3 length: 13 amino acids.

This chain connects TRBV19 to TRBJ2-3; D gene unclear. CDR1 and CDR2 from the germline V gene are LNHDA and SQIVND (reference sequence). With 10 bases removed from V and 0 bases from J, the gap between germline ends came to 14 bases. This CDR3 has 14 residues. CDR3 sequence reads: CATRRSPSTDTQYF. The CDR3, as DNA: TGTGCCACCCGACGGTCTCCTAGCACAGATACGCAGTATTTT.

The chain employs TRBV5-1 and TRBJ2-3; 12 bases map to TRBD2. The ends lost 2 bases at V and 6 bases at J; junction bases unmatched: 7. This CDR3 is 16 amino acids long. CDR1 and CDR2 (germline): SGHRS, YFSETQ. The CDR3 DNA reads TGCGCCAGCAGCTTAGGACTAGCGGGGAGTTCGGATACGCAGTATTTT. Protein sequence: CASSLGLAGSSDTQYF. The full variable domain, its missing parts supplied by reference TRBV5-1 and TRBJ2-3, is KAGVTQTPRYLIKTRGQQVTLSCSPISGHRSVSWYQQTPGQGLQFLFEYFSETQRNKGNFPGRFSGRQFSNSRSEMNVSTLELGDSALYLCASSLGLAGSSDTQYFGPGTRLTVL.

The chain couples TRBV18 to TRBJ1-5; D call uncertain. Germline CDR1 and CDR2: KGHSH and LQKENI. With 3 bases removed from V and 2 bases from J, the gap between germline ends came to 11 bases. This CDR3 comprises 15 residues. Written as DNA, the CDR3 is TGTGCCAGCTCACCCGGGGAGGTGGGCAATCAGCCCCAGCATTTT. The encoded protein is CASSPGEVGNQPQHF. Drawing the rest from reference TRBV18 and TRBJ1-5, the complete variable domain is NAGVMQNPRHLVRRRGQEARLRCSPMKGHSHVYWYRQLPEEGLKFMVYLQKENIIDESGMPKERFSAEFPKEGPSILRIQQVVRGDSAAYFCASSPGEVGNQPQHFGDGTRLSIL.

There are many counts of this clonotype. The CDR3 region has the DNA TGCGCCAGCAGCTTGGATGGGGGCCAGCCCCAGCATTTT. Amino acid sequence: CASSLDGGQPQHF. The chain combines TRBV5-1 with TRBJ1-5, with D perhaps TRBD1 (6 bases). Germline V gene data show CDR1 as SGHRS and CDR2 as YFSETQ. The V and J ends lost 0 bases and 7 bases respectively, with 8 bases between them. CDR3 length: 13 amino acids.

This clonotype was counted ten times or more. V and J are TRBV4-3 and TRBJ1-6; TRBD1 matches 10 bases. The junction had 5 bases not matched to a gene; V was cut back by 4 bases and J by 8 bases. This CDR3 has 15 amino acids. Germline V lookup: CDR1 LGHNA, CDR2 YSLEER. This chain's CDR3 is CASSRRDRGHSPLHF. For the CDR3, the DNA is TGCGCCAGCAGCCGCCGGGACAGGGGCCATTCACCCCTCCACTTT.

The chain employs TRBV6-2 or TRBV6-3 and TRBJ2-3; D gene uncertain. This CDR3 is built from 13 residues. The V and J ends lost 6 bases and 1 base respectively, with 8 bases between them. Germline CDR1 MNHEY, CDR2 SVGEGT. The CDR3 region has the DNA TGTGCCAGCAGAGCGACTGGCACAGATACGCAGTATTTT. This codes for CASRATGTDTQYF.

This clonotype was observed at least ten times. The V gene is TRBV20-1, the J gene TRBJ2-1, with 14 bases aligning to TRBD2. J gave up 10 bases and V 2 bases, and 7 bases lay outside the gene matches. CDR1 is DFQATT and CDR2 is SNEGSKA in the germline V gene (reference sequence). The CDR3 length is 15 residues. CDR3 residues: CSARRMGLAGDEQFF. In DNA form, the CDR3 reads TGCAGTGCTAGACGGATGGGACTAGCGGGGGACGAGCAGTTCTTC.

Only a few counts were recorded for this clonotype. The rearrangement joins TRBV5-1 to TRBJ1-2; D may be TRBD1 (5 bases). V dropped 2 bases and J dropped 5 bases, with 16 bases sitting between them. Germline lookup yields CDR1 SGHRS and CDR2 YFSETQ. The CDR3 contains 15 residues. This chain's CDR3 is CASSFSSGGPYGYTF. CDR3 in DNA: TGCGCCAGCAGCTTTTCCTCCGGGGGTCCTTATGGCTACACCTTC.